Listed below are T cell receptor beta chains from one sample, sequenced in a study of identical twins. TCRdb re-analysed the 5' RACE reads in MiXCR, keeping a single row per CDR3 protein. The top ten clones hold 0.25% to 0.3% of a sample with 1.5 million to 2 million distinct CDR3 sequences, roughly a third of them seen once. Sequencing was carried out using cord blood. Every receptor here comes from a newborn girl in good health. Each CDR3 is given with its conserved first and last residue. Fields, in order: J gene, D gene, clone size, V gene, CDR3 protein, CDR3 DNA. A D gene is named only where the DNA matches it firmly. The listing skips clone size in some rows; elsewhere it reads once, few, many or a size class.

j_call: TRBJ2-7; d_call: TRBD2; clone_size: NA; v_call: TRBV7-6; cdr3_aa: CASSSAGAHNEQYF; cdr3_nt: TGTGCCAGCAGCTCAGCGGGGGCTCACAATGAGCAGTACTTC
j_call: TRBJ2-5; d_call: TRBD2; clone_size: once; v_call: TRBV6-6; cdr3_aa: CASSYGLAGGSNEQYF; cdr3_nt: TGTGCCAGCAGTTACGGACTAGCGGGGGGGTCTAATGAGCAGTACTTC
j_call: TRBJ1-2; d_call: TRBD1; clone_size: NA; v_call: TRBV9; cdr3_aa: CASSEFRADRGYYTF; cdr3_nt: TGTGCCAGCAGCGAATTTCGTGCGGACAGGGGCTACTACACCTTC
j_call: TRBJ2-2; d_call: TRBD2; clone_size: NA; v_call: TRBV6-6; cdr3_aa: CASSYSRGGNTGELFF; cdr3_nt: TGTGCCAGCAGTTACTCGCGGGGGGGCAACACCGGGGAGCTGTTTTTT
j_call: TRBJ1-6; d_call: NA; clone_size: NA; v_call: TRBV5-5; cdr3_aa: CASSPTGGYNSPLHF; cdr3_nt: TGTGCCAGCAGCCCCACCGGAGGGTACAATTCACCCCTCCACTTT
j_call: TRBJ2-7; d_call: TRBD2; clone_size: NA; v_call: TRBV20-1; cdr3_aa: CSASYTIAGYEQHF; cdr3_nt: TGCAGTGCTAGCTATACCATAGCGGGCTACGAGCAGCACTTC
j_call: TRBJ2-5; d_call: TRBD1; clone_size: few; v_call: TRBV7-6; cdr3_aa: CASSTGTAQETQYF; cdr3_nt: TGTGCCAGCAGCACCGGGACAGCCCAAGAGACCCAGTACTTC
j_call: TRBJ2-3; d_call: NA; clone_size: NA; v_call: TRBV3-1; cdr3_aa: CASSQVRFGTDTQYF; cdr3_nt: TGTGCCAGCAGCCAAGTCAGGTTCGGCACAGATACGCAGTATTTT
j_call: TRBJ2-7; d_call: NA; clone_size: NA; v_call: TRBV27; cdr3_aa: CASSPGGDLGSVTYNEQYF; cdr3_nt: TGTGCCAGCAGTCCAGGGGGGGACTTGGGGAGCGTAACCTACAATGAGCAGTACTTC
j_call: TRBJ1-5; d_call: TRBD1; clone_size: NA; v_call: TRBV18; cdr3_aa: CASSLDRHNQPQHF; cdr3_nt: TGTGCCAGCTCATTGGACAGGCATAATCAGCCCCAGCATTTT
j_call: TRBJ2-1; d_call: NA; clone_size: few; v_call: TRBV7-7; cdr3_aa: CASSLDPNNEQFF; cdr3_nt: TGTGCTAGCAGCTTAGACCCGAACAATGAGCAGTTCTTC
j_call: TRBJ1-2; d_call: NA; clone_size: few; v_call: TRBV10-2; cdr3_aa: CASSEMGYGYTF; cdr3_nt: TGCGCCAGCAGTGAGATGGGGTATGGCTACACCTTC
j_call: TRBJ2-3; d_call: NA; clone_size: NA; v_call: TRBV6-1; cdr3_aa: CASGEGKGDTQYF; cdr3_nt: TGTGCCAGCGGAGAAGGTAAAGGAGATACGCAGTATTTT
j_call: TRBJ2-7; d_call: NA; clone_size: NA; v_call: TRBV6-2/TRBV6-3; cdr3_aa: CASSYTSPEQYF; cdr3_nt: TGTGCCAGCAGTTACACCTCCCCTGAGCAGTACTTC
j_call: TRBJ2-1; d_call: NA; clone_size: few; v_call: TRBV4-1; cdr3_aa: CASSPTSQYNEQFF; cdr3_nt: TGCGCCAGCAGCCCTACGTCTCAGTACAATGAGCAGTTCTTC
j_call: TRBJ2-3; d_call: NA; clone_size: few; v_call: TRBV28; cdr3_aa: CASSLAVLKDTQYF; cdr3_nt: TGTGCCAGCAGTTTGGCGGTCCTTAAGGATACGCAGTATTTT
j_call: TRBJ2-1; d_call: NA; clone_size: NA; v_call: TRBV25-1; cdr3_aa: CASSEGRTFHYNEQFF; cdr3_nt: TGTGCCAGCAGTGAAGGGAGGACCTTCCATTACAATGAGCAGTTCTTC
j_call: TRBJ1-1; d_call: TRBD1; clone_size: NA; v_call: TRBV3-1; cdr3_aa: CASSPGTGTNTEAFF; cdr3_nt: TGTGCCAGCAGCCCGGGGACAGGGACGAACACTGAAGCTTTCTTT
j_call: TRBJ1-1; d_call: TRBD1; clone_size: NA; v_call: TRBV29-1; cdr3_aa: CSVPTGDTEAFF; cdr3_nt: TGCAGCGTTCCTACAGGGGACACTGAAGCTTTCTTT
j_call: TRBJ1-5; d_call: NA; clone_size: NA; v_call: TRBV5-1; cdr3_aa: CASIGQGLEGNQPQHF; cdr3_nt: TGCGCCAGCATTGGGCAGGGGCTGGAAGGCAATCAGCCCCAGCATTTT
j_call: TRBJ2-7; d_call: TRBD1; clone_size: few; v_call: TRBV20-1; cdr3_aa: CSARGGTVHEQYF; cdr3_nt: TGCAGTGCTAGAGGGGGGACAGTCCACGAGCAGTACTTC
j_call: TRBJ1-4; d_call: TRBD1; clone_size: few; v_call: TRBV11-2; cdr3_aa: CASSPDRGRYEKLFF; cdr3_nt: TGTGCCAGCAGCCCGGACAGGGGGCGATATGAAAAACTGTTTTTT
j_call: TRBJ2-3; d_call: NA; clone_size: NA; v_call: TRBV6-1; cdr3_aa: CASSEAYTQYF; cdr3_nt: TGTGCCAGCAGTGAAGCGTATACGCAGTATTTT
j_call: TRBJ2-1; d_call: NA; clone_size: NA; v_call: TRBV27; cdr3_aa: CASRAGGDEQFF; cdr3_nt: TGTGCCAGCAGGGCGGGTGGCGATGAGCAGTTCTTC
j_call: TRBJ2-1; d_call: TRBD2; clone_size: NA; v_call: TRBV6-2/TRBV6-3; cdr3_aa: CASSYPPSGHEQFF; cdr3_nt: TGTGCCAGCAGTTACCCCCCTAGCGGGCATGAGCAGTTCTTC
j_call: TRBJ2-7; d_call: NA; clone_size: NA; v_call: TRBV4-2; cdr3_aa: CASSQRDLAFSYNEQYF; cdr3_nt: TGTGCCAGCAGCCAGCGGGACTTAGCGTTCTCCTACAATGAGCAGTACTTC
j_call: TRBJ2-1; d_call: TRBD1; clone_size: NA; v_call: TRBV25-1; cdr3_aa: CASSDRDSSYNEQFF; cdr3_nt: TGTGCCAGCAGTGACCGGGACAGCTCCTACAATGAGCAGTTCTTC
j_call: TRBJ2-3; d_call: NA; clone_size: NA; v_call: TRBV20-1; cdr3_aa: CSAVHRLGVRDTQYF; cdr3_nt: TGCAGTGCGGTTCATCGCCTAGGAGTCCGTGATACGCAGTATTTT
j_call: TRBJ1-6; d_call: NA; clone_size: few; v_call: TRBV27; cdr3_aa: CASSSPVWVGDHNSPLHF; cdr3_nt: TGTGCCAGCAGTTCACCCGTTTGGGTCGGGGACCATAATTCACCCCTCCACTTT
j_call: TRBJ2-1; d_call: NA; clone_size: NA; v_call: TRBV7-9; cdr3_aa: CASSLRLKGNEQFF; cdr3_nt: TGTGCCAGCAGCTTGAGATTAAAGGGAAATGAGCAGTTCTTC
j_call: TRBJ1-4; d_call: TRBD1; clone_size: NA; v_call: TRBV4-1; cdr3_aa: CASSQPTGRRDEKLFF; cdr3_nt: TGCGCCAGCAGCCAACCGACAGGGCGAAGGGATGAAAAACTGTTTTTT
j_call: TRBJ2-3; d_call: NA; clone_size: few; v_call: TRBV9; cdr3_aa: CASSPDQSPLHTQYF; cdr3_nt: TGTGCCAGCAGCCCAGACCAGTCCCCCTTGCATACGCAGTATTTT
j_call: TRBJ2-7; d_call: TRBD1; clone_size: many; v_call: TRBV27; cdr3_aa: CASSLTAGGSYEQYF; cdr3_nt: TGTGCCAGCAGTTTGACGGCAGGGGGATCCTACGAGCAGTACTTC
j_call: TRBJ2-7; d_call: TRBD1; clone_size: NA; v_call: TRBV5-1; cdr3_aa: CASSQTGTGDHEQYF; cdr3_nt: TGCGCCAGCAGCCAGACCGGGACAGGGGACCACGAGCAGTACTTC
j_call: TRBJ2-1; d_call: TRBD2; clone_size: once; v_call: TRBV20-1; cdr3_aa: CSATTSGRGGEQFF; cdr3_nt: TGCAGTGCTACTACTAGCGGGAGGGGTGGTGAGCAGTTCTTC